This T cell receptor beta chain came from a study of T cell responses to AZD1222 COVID-19 vaccine. General observations from the study: The study found Spike-specific TCR breadth and depth rose after two AZD1222 doses.

Of note for this clone: Its antigen is undetermined.

Clones were read by immunoSEQ multiplex PCR, and TCRdb kept only the in-frame ones, dropping some. The table lists about 92,000 clones, around 90% of them singletons. The CDR3 has 11 residues. The V gene's germline CDR1 is MNHNY and CDR2 SVGAGI (reference sequence). The V and J ends lost 2 bases and 7 bases respectively, with 2 bases between them. Sequenced here: peripheral blood, sampled on day 0 of AZD1222 vaccination. The J gene is TRBJ1-4, the V gene TRBV6-6; D is uncertain. The source of this sequence is an adult in good health. The CDR3 protein is CASSYGEKLFF. In nucleotides, the CDR3 is TGTGCCAGCAGTTACGGTGAAAAACTGTTTTTT.